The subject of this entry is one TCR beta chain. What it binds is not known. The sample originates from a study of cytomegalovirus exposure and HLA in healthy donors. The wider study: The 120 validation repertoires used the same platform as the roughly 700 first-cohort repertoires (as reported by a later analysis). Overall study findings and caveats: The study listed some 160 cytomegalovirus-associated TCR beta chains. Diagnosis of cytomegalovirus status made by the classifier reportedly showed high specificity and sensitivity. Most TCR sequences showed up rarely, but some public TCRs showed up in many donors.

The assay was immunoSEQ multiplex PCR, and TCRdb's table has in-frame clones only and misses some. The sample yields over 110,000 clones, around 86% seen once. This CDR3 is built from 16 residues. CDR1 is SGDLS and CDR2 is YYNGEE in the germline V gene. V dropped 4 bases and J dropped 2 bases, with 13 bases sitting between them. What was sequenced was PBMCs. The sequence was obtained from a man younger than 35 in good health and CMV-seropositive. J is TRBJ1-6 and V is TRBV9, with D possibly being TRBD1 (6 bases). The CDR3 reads CASSMDRVTYNSPLHF. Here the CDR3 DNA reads TGTGCCAGCAGCATGGACAGAGTCACCTATAATTCACCCCTCCACTTT.